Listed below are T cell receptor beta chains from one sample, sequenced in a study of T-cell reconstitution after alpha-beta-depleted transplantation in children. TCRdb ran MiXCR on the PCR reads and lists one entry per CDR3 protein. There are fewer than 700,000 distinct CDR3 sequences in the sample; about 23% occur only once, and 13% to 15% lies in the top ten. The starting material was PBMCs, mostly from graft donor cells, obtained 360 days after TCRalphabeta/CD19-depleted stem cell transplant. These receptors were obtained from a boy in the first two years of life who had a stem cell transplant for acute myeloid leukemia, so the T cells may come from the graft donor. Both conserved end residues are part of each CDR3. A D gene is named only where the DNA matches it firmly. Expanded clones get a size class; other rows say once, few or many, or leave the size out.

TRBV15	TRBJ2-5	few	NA	TGTGCCACCAAAGGTTATGGGTGGGAGACCCAGTACTTC	CATKGYGWETQYF
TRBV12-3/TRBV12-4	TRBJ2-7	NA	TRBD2	TGTGCCAGCAGTGGCGGGAGGGGGACCTACGAGCAGTACTTC	CASSGGRGTYEQYF
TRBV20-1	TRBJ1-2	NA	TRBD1	TGCAGTGCCACGAGACAGGGGGTAGGCAACTATGGCTACACCTTC	CSATRQGVGNYGYTF
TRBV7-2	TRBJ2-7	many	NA	TGTGCCAGCAGCTTCGGACTACCACCCTACGAGCAGTACTTC	CASSFGLPPYEQYF
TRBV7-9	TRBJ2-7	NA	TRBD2	TGTGCCAGCAGCACCGGGACTAGCGGGGTCTCCTACGAGCAGTACTTC	CASSTGTSGVSYEQYF
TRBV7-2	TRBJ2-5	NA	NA	TGTGCCAGCAGCTTAGCCCTTACTGGTCAAGAGACCCAGTACTTC	CASSLALTGQETQYF
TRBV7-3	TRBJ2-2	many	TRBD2	TGTGCCAGCAGCCAACCAACTTCCCTAGCGGGATCCGGGGAGCTGTTTTTT	CASSQPTSLAGSGELFF
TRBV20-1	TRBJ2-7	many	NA	TGCAGTGCTAGCCTAGGGTACGAGCAGTACTTC	CSASLGYEQYF
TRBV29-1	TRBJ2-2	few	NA	TGCAGCGGCGTCGGGAACACCGGGGAGCTGTTTTTT	CSGVGNTGELFF
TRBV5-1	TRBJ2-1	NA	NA	TGCGCCAGCAGCTGGGACAAGAATGAGCAGTTCTTC	CASSWDKNEQFF
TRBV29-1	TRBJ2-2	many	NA	TGCAGCGTTGAAGGCAGCTACACCGGGGAGCTGTTTTTT	CSVEGSYTGELFF
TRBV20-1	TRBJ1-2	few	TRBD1	TGCAGTGCTAGGCAACAGGGGGGCTACACCTTC	CSARQQGGYTF
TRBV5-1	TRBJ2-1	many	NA	TGCGCCAGCAGCTTCGGTCGGGACCAGACCTACAATGAGCAGTTCTTC	CASSFGRDQTYNEQFF
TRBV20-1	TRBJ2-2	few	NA	TGCAGTGCCCCCTCTATGAACACCGGGGAGCTGTTTTTT	CSAPSMNTGELFF
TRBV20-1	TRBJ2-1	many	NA	TGCAGTGCTAGGGACGTGAGCTCCTACAATGAGCAGTTCTTC	CSARDVSSYNEQFF
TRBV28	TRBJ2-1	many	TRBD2	TGTGCCAGCAGTTTATTAGCGGGGGGCCTAGCTCACTACAATGAGCAGTTCTTC	CASSLLAGGLAHYNEQFF
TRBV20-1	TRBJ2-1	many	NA	TGCAGTGCTAGTGCCGACAGAGATACTTACAATGAGCAGTTCTTC	CSASADRDTYNEQFF
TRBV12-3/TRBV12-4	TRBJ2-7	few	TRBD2	TGTGCCAGCAGTTTACCTTCGACTAGCCGCCAGTACTTC	CASSLPSTSRQYF
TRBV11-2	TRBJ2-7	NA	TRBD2	TGTGCCAGCAGCTTAGACCTCACTAGCGGGGTGAGGTCCTACGAGCAGTACTTC	CASSLDLTSGVRSYEQYF
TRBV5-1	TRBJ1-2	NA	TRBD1	TGCGCCAGCAGCGGGGGACAGGGCTATGGCTACACCTTC	CASSGGQGYGYTF